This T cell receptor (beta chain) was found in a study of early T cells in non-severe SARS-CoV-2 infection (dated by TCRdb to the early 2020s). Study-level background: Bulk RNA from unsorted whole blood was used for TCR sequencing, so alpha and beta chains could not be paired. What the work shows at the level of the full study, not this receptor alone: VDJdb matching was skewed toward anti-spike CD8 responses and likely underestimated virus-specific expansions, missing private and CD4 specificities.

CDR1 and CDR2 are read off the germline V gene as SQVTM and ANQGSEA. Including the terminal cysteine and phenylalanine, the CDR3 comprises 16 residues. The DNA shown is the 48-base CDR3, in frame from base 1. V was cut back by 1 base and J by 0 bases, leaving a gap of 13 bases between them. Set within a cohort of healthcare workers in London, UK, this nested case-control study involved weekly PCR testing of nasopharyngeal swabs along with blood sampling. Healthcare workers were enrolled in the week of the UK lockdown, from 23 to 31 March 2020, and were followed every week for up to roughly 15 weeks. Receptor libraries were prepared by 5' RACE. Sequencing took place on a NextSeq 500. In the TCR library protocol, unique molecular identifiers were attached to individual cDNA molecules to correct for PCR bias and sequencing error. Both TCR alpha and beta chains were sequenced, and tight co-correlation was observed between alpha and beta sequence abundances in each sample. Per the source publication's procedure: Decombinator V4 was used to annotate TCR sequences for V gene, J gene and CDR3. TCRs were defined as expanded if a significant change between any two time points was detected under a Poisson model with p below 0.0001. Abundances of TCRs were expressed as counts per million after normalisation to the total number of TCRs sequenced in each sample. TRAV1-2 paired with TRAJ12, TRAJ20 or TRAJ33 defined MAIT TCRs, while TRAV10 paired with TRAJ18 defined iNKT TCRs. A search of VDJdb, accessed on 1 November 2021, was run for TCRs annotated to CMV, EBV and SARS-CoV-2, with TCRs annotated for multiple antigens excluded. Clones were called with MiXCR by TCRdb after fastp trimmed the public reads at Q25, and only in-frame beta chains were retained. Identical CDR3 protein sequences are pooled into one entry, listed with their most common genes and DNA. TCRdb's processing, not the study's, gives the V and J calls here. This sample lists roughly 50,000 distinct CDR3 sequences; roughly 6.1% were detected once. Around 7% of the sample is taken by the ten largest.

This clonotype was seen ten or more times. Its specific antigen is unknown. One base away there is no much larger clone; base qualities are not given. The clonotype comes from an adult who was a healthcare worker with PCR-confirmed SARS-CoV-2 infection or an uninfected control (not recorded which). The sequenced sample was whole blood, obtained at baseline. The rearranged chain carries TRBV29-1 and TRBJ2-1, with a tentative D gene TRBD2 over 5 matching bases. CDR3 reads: CSVEGQAGSSYNEQFF. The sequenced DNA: TGCAGCGTTGAAGGTCAGGCGGGTAGCTCCTACAATGAGCAGTTCTTC.